Below, 22 T cell receptor beta chains from the same sample are listed, as sequenced in a study of graft-versus-host responses after intestinal transplantation. Data came from immunoSEQ multiplex PCR; TCRdb stores just in-frame clones and leaves some out. The sample holds about 98,000 clones, roughly 82% seen once. The sample was PBMCs, taken 255 days after intestinal transplant. The receptor source for this set is a human patient who received an intestinal transplant, so some T cells may come from the graft donor.

A note on this clone: A junction end diverges from the germline sequence, so it may reflect a read error. This chain connects TRBV19 to TRBJ1-2, with D unresolved. CDR1 is LNHDA, CDR2 SQIVND, per germline (reference sequence). The CDR3 has 13 residues. The CDR3 is CASSTGSRYGHTF. The CDR3 nucleotides are TGTGCCAGTAGTACAGGCTCTCGGTATGGCCACACCTTC.

The rearrangement joins TRBV18 to TRBJ1-2, with TRBD1 identical over 9 bases. Germline lookup yields CDR1 KGHSH and CDR2 LQKENI. The CDR3 runs to 13 residues. V trimming: 6 bases; J trimming: 4 bases; junction bases outside the gene matches: 3. The CDR3 DNA reads TGTGCCAGCTCCGAGACAGGGGGCTATGGCTACACCTTC. It translates to CASSETGGYGYTF.

This chain links TRBV9 with TRBJ2-5; D possibly corresponds to TRBD1 (5 bases). Looked up from germline, CDR1 is SGDLS and CDR2 is YYNGEE. V dropped 4 bases and J dropped 5 bases, with 12 bases sitting between them. The CDR3 runs to 13 residues. In DNA, the CDR3 is TGTGCCAGCAGCAGACAGTCTACGGAGACCCAGTACTTC. It codes for CASSRQSTETQYF.

The chain is built from TRBV5-1 and TRBJ2-1; 8 bases align to TRBD2. CDR3 length: 17 residues. Trimming took 1 base from V and 7 from J; bases not matched to a gene: 13. Germline V CDR1 and CDR2: SGHRS, YFSETQ. CDR3 residues: CASSLPQERELWNEQFF. For the CDR3, the DNA is TGCGCCAGCAGCTTGCCCCAGGAGCGGGAGCTTTGGAATGAGCAGTTCTTC. The full variable domain, in which reference TRBV5-1 and TRBJ2-1 provide the parts outside the CDR3, is KAGVTQTPRYLIKTRGQQVTLSCSPISGHRSVSWYQQTPGQGLQFLFEYFSETQRNKGNFPGRFSGRQFSNSRSEMNVSTLELGDSALYLCASSLPQERELWNEQFFGPGTRLTVL.

This clone was recorded a few times. The chain has TRBV4-3 and TRBJ1-4, with a possible D match to TRBD1 (6 bases). Trimming shortened V by 3 bases and J by 8 bases, and 13 bases separated the two germline ends. From germline, CDR1 is LGHNA and CDR2 YSLEER. CDR3 size: 14 residues. The CDR3 region is CASSHDTGREKLFF. As DNA, the CDR3 is TGCGCCAGCAGCCATGACACAGGGAGGGAAAAACTGTTTTTT.

This clone was detected a few times. The V gene is TRBV4-1, the J gene TRBJ2-2; 16 positions agree with TRBD2. The CDR3 extends over 17 amino acids. Looked up from germline, CDR1 is MGHRA and CDR2 is YSYEKL. J lost 6 bases, V lost 3 bases, and 4 bases had no gene match. The CDR3 reads CASSHAGTSGGAGELFF. In nucleotides, the CDR3 is TGCGCCAGCAGCCATGCCGGGACTAGCGGGGGGGCCGGGGAGCTGTTTTTT.

The chain uses TRBV19 and TRBJ1-6; 8 nucleotides match TRBD1. Per germline, CDR1 LNHDA and CDR2 SQIVND (reference sequence). V trimming: 3 bases; J trimming: 6 bases; junction bases outside the gene matches: 7. The CDR3 has 16 residues. The CDR3 DNA reads TGTGCCAGTAGTATCCTCCCGACAGGGGCTAATTCACCCCTCCACTTT. Encoded protein: CASSILPTGANSPLHF.

The CDR3 nucleotides are TGTGCCAGCAGCAAAAACGTATATACATACGAGCAGTACTTC. Translating gives CASSKNVYTYEQYF. The chain links TRBV27 to TRBJ2-7; D is unclear. The CDR3 runs to 14 residues. V lost 6 bases and J 4 bases, leaving 16 bases between the germline ends. Germline V gene sequence: CDR1 MNHEY, CDR2 SMNVEV (reference sequence).

In this sample, this clone turned up a few times. The chain uses TRBV19 and TRBJ1-6; TRBD1 matches at 7 bases. This CDR3 is 15 amino acids long. Trimming cost V 2 bases and J 8 bases; bases outside gene matches: 6. CDR1 LNHDA and CDR2 SQIVND come from the germline V gene (reference sequence). CDR3 amino acids: CASSIQGGADSPLHF. CDR3 sequence (DNA): TGTGCCAGTAGTATACAGGGGGGGGCCGATTCACCCCTCCACTTT.

The rearrangement joins TRBV7-9 to TRBJ2-7; no clear D. The CDR3 runs to 13 residues. With 5 bases removed from V and 4 bases from J, the gap between germline ends came to 12 bases. Germline assignment: CDR1 SEHNR and CDR2 FQNEAQ (reference sequence). The CDR3 DNA reads TGTGCCAGCAGCCCCATCGGCAGTTACGAGCAGTACTTC. Translating gives CASSPIGSYEQYF.

The chain combines TRBV7-9 with TRBJ2-7, with TRBD1 matching over 7 bases. The CDR3 loop spans 15 amino acids. V shed 5 bases and J 2 bases; nucleotides not matched to a gene: 9. CDR1 is SEHNR, CDR2 FQNEAQ, per germline (reference sequence). The CDR3 DNA reads TGTGCCAGCAGCCCCCGGGACAGACTCCCCTACGAGCAGTACTTC. It codes for CASSPRDRLPYEQYF. The variable domain in full, with the rest retrieved from reference TRBV7-9 and TRBJ2-7, is DTGVSQNPRHKITKRGQNVTFRCDPISEHNRLYWYRQTLGQGPEFLTYFQNEAQLEKSRLLSDRFSAERPKGSFSTLEIQRTEQGDSAMYLCASSPRDRLPYEQYFGPGTRLTVT.

A single count supports this clone. The V gene is TRBV4-1, the J gene TRBJ1-4; 9 nucleotides align to TRBD1. Germline lookup yields CDR1 MGHRA and CDR2 YSYEKL. This CDR3 has 16 residues. V gave up 4 bases and J gave up 7 bases; unmatched junction bases: 10. The CDR3 protein is CASSPSPGTGTEKLFF. In DNA form, the CDR3 reads TGCGCCAGCAGCCCGTCCCCCGGGACAGGGACTGAAAAACTGTTTTTT.

This clone was recorded only once. The chain is built from TRBV21-1 and TRBJ1-2. TRBV21-1 is an annotated pseudogene. The length of the CDR3 is 14 residues. The CDR3 loop reads CASSKAIYLYGYTF. The CDR3 DNA is TGTGCCAGCAGCAAAGCAATTTATCTCTATGGCTACACCTTC.

The rearrangement links TRBV4-2 to TRBJ2-1; a possible D gene is TRBD1 (6 bases). V lost 1 base and J lost 4, with 17 bases in between. Germline V gene data show CDR1 as LGHNA and CDR2 as YNFKEQ. The CDR3 runs 17 residues. The CDR3 bases are TGTGCCAGCAGCCAAGTTAGCTCTTGGGACACATACAATGAGCAGTTCTTC. Translation gives CASSQVSSWDTYNEQFF.

This chain uses TRBV5-4 with TRBJ2-7; TRBD1 aligns across 7 bases. The CDR3 is 15 amino acids. Germline values: CDR1 SGHNT, CDR2 YYREEE (reference sequence). J gave up 3 bases and V 6 bases, and 12 bases lay outside the gene matches. The chain's CDR3 is CASTPLGTENYEQYF. The DNA of the CDR3 is TGTGCCAGCACCCCACTCGGGACAGAGAACTACGAGCAGTACTTC.

This sequence joins TRBV10-3 and TRBJ2-7; D is unclear. Trimming pared 0 bases from V and 3 bases from J, leaving 15 bases between. The CDR3 contains 16 residues. Germline loops: CDR1 ENHRY, CDR2 SYGVKD. The CDR3 DNA reads as TGTGCCATCAGTGAGTCATCCGGCCCCAGGAACTACGAGCAGTACTTC. Amino acids: CAISESSGPRNYEQYF.

V is TRBV9 and J is TRBJ1-2; D gene unclear. This CDR3 has 11 residues. The germline V gene encodes CDR1 SGDLS and CDR2 YYNGEE. Trimming stripped 4 bases from V and 2 bases from J, with 3 bases between. CDR3: CASSSNYGYTF. The CDR3 region has the DNA TGTGCCAGCAGCAGCAACTATGGCTACACCTTC.

J is TRBJ2-7 and V is TRBV28, with 11 bases matching TRBD2. Trimming at V came to 4 bases and at J to 2 bases, leaving 4 bases not matched to a gene. The length of the CDR3 is 15 residues. CDR1 is MDHEN, CDR2 SYDVKM, per germline. The CDR3 region has the DNA TGTGCCAGCAGTTCACTAGCGGGAGTAACCTACGAGCAGTACTTC. This encodes CASSSLAGVTYEQYF. Together with reference TRBV28 and TRBJ2-7, the CDR3 gives the full variable domain: DVKVTQSSRYLVKRTGEKVFLECVQDMDHENMFWYRQDPGLGLRLIYFSYDVKMKEKGDIPEGYSVSREKKERFSLILESASTNQTSMYLCASSSLAGVTYEQYFGPGTRLTVT.

The chain recombines TRBV4-2 with TRBJ2-1; 9 bases line up with TRBD2. V dropped 2 bases and J dropped 7; count of bases not matched to a gene: 15. Per the germline V gene, CDR1 is LGHNA and CDR2 is YNFKEQ. The CDR3 is made up of 18 amino acids. The CDR3 protein is CASSQPARRRGGENEQFF. The CDR3 DNA reads as TGTGCCAGCAGCCAACCGGCCCGTAGGCGGGGGGGGGAGAATGAGCAGTTCTTC.

This clone was observed a few times. This chain joins TRBV27 and TRBJ2-2; 8 nucleotides line up with TRBD2. This CDR3 is 16 amino acids long. Trimming took 1 base from V and 1 from J; bases not matched to a gene: 2. Per the germline V gene, CDR1 is MNHEY and CDR2 is SMNVEV (reference sequence). The CDR3 is CASSLFGTRNTGELFF. In DNA, the CDR3 is TGTGCCAGCAGTTTATTCGGGACTAGGAACACCGGGGAGCTGTTTTTT.

This rearrangement joins TRBV9 to TRBJ2-5; D is possibly TRBD2 (6 bases). Germline CDR1 and CDR2: SGDLS and YYNGEE. The V and J ends lost 2 bases and 4 bases respectively, with 12 bases between them. The CDR3 consists of 14 residues. The CDR3 coding sequence is TGTGCCAGCAGCGTCGGCGGGATTCGAGAGACCCAGTACTTC. It specifies CASSVGGIRETQYF.

The genes are TRBV28 and TRBJ2-7; TRBD1 might be the D (5 bases). With 3 bases removed from V and 0 bases from J, the gap between germline ends came to 12 bases. This CDR3 is 15 amino acids long. CDR1 and CDR2 from the germline V gene are MDHEN and SYDVKM. This CDR3 is CASSLRRASSYEQYF. For the CDR3, the DNA is TGTGCCAGCAGTTTGCGCAGGGCGAGCTCCTACGAGCAGTACTTC.